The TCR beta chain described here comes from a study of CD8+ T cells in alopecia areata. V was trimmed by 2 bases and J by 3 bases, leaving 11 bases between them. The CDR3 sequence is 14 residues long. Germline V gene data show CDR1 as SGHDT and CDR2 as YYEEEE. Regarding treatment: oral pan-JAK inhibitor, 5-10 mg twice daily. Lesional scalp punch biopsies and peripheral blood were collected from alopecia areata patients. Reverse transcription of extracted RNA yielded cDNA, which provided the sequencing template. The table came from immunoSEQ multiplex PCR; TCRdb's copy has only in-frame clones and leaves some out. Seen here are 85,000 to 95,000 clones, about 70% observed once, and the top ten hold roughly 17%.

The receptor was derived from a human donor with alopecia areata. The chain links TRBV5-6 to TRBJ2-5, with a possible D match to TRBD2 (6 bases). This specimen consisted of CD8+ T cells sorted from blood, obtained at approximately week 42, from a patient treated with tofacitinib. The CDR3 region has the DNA TGTGCCAGCAGCTTATTAGCGGATAAAGAGACCCAGTACTTC. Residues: CASSLLADKETQYF.